This T cell receptor (beta chain) is from a study of blood T cell repertoires in COVID-19. The CDR3 extends over 16 amino acids. Germline lookup yields CDR1 SGHTA and CDR2 FQGNSA. V trimming: 4 bases; J trimming: 8 bases; junction bases outside the gene matches: 11. Per the original methods: Estimated nucleated cell counts came from reference gene primer amplification. The data were produced by immunoSEQ multiplex PCR, yet TCRdb's version contains in-frame clones alone and is incomplete. That table is the source of V, J and clone size, and D and trimming were worked out from the DNA. The table lists under 350,000 clones, 85% to 90% of them singletons.

V usage is TRBV7-2 and J usage is TRBJ2-1, with 10 bases identical to TRBD2. The clonotype originates from a human donor in a cohort sampled during active COVID-19. The sample taken for sequencing was peripheral blood. The CDR3 sequence is CASSSPALAGGYEQFF. CDR3 DNA sequence: TGTGCCAGCAGCTCGCCGGCTTTAGCGGGAGGCTATGAGCAGTTCTTC.